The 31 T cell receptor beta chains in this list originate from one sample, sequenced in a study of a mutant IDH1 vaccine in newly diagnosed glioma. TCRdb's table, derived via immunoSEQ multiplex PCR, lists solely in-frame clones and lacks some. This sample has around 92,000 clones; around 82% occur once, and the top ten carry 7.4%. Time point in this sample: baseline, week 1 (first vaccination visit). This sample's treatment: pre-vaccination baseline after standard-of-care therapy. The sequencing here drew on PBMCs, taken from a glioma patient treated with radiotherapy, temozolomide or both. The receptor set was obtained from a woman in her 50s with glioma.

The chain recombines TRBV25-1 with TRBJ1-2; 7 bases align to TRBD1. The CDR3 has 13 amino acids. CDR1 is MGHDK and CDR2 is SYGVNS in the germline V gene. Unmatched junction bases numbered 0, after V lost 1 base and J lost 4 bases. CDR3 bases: TGTGCCAGCAGTGAATCAGGGGGCTATGGCTACACCTTC. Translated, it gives CASSESGGYGYTF.

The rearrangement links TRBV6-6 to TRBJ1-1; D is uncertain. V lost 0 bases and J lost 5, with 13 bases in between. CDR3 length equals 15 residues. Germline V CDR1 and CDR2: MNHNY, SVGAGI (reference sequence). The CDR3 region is CASSYSGPEGTEAFF. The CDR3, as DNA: TGTGCCAGCAGTTACTCCGGGCCGGAAGGAACTGAAGCTTTCTTT.

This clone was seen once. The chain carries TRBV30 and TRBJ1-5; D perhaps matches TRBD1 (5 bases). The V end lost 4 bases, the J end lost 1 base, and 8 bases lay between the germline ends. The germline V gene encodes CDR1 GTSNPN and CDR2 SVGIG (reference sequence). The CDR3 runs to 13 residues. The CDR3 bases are TGTGCCTGGACAGGGTCCAGCAATCAGCCCCAGCATTTT. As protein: CAWTGSSNQPQHF.

CDR3 region: CASSYGRRGLGGYTF. CDR3 sequence (DNA): TGTGCCAGCAGTTACGGCCGACGGGGCCTGGGGGGCTACACCTTC. The chain has TRBV6-5 and TRBJ1-2, with D possibly TRBD1 on 5 matching bases. This CDR3 region has 15 residues. CDR1 and CDR2 from the germline V gene are MNHEY and SVGAGI. V was trimmed by 2 bases and J by 8 bases, leaving 18 bases between them.

As DNA, the CDR3 is TGCGCCAGCAGCCGTTGGGGGCAGGACCAAGAGACCCAGTACTTC. This encodes CASSRWGQDQETQYF. The V gene is TRBV5-1, the J gene TRBJ2-5; weak D call: TRBD1 (6 bases). CDR1 SGHRS and CDR2 YFSETQ come from the germline V gene. The CDR3 extends over 15 amino acids. Trimming shortened V by 4 bases and J by 0 bases, and 13 bases separated the two germline ends.

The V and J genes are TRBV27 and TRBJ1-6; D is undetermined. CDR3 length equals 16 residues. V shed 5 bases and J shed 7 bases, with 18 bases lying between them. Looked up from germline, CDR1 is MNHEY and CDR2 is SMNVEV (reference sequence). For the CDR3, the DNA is TGTGCCAGCAGTGGTTACGACACACCTGGAAATTCACCCCTCCACTTT. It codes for CASSGYDTPGNSPLHF.

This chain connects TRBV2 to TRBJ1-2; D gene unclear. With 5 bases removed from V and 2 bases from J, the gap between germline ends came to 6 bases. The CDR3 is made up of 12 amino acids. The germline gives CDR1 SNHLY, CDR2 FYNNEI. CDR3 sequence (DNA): TGTGCCAGCAGTTCCCAGAACTATGGCTACACCTTC. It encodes CASSSQNYGYTF.

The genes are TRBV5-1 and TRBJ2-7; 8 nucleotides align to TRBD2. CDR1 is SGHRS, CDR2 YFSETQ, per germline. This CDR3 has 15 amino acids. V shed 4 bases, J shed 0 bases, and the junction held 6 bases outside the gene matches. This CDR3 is CASSRGGQNSYEQYF. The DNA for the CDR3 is TGCGCCAGCAGCCGCGGGGGGCAGAACTCCTACGAGCAGTACTTC.

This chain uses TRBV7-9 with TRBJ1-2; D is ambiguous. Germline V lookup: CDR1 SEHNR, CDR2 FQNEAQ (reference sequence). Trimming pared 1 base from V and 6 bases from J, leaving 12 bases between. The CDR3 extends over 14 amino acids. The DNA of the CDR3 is TGTGCCAGCAGCTTAGTTCGACGGGGAGATGGCTACACCTTC. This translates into CASSLVRRGDGYTF. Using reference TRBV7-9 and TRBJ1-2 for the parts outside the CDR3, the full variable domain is DTGVSQNPRHKITKRGQNVTFRCDPISEHNRLYWYRQTLGQGPEFLTYFQNEAQLEKSRLLSDRFSAERPKGSFSTLEIQRTEQGDSAMYLCASSLVRRGDGYTFGSGTRLTVV.

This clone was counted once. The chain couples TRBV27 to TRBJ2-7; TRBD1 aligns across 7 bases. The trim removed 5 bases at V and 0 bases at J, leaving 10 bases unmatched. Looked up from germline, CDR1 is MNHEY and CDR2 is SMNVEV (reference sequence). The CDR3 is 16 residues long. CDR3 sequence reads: CASSRPPGQTSYEQYF. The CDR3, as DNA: TGTGCCAGCAGTAGGCCCCCGGGACAGACCTCCTACGAGCAGTACTTC.

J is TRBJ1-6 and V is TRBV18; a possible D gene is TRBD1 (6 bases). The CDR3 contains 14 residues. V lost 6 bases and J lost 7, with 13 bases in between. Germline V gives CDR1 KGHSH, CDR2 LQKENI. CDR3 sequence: CASSSGTNNSPLHF. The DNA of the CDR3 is TGTGCCAGCTCCTCCGGGACAAACAATTCACCCCTCCACTTT.

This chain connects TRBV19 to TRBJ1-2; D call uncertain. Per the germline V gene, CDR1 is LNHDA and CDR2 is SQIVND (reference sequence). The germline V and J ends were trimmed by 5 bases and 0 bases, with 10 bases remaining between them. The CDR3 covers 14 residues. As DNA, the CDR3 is TGTGCCAGTAGTTCTTTGGGGTCTAACTATGGCTACACCTTC. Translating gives CASSSLGSNYGYTF.

The CDR3 nucleotides read TGTGCCAGTAGTATTAGGGGGCCCGGGGTAAACAATCAGCCCCAGCATTTT. This translates into CASSIRGPGVNNQPQHF. The chain combines TRBV19 with TRBJ1-5, with 7 bases matching TRBD1. J gave up 3 bases and V 3 bases, and 11 bases lay outside the gene matches. CDR1 is LNHDA, CDR2 SQIVND, per germline (reference sequence). The CDR3 covers 17 residues.

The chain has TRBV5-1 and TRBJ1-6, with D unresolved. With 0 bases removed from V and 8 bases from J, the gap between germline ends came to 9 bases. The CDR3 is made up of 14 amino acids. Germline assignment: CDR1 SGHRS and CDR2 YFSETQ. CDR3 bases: TGCGCCAGCAGCTTGGCCACAGTAGATTCACCCCTCCACTTT. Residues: CASSLATVDSPLHF. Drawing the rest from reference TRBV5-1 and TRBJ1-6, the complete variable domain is KAGVTQTPRYLIKTRGQQVTLSCSPISGHRSVSWYQQTPGQGLQFLFEYFSETQRNKGNFPGRFSGRQFSNSRSEMNVSTLELGDSALYLCASSLATVDSPLHFGNGTRLTVT.

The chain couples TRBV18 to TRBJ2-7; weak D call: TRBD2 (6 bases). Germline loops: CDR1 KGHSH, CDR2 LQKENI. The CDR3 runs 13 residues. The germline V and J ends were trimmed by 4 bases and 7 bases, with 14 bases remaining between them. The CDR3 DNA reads TGTGCCAGCTCACTATCGGGGGATCGGGAGCAGTACTTC. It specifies CASSLSGDREQYF.

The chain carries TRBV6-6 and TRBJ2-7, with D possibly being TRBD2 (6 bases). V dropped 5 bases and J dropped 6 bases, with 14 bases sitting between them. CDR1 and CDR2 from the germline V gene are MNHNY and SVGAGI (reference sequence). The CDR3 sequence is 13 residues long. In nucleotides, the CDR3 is TGTGCCAGCAGTGTGGAACTAGCAAGCGAGCAGTACTTC. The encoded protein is CASSVELASEQYF.

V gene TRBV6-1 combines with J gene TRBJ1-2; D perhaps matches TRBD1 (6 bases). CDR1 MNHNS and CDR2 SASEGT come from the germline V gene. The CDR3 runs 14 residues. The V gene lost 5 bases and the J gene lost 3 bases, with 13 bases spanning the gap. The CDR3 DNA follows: TGTGCCAGCAGTACGGGGGCGCCGGACTATGGCTACACCTTC. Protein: CASSTGAPDYGYTF.

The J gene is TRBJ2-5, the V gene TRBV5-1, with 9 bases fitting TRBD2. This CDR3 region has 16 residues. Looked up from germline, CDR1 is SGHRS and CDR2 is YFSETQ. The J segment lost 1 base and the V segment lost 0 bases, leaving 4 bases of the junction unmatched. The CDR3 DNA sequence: TGCGCCAGCAGCTTGGATCTAGCGGGGTTCCAAGAGACCCAGTACTTC. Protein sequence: CASSLDLAGFQETQYF.

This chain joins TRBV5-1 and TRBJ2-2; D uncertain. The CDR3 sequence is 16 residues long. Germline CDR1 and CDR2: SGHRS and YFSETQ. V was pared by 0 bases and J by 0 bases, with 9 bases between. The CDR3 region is CASSLATTANTGELFF. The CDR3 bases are TGCGCCAGCAGCTTGGCCACTACAGCGAACACCGGGGAGCTGTTTTTT.

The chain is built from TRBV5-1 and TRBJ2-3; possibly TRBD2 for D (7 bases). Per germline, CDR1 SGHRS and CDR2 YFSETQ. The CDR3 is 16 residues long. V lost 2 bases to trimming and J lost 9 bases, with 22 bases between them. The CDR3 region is CASSFLDWGGPRTQYF. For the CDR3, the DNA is TGCGCCAGCAGCTTTCTGGACTGGGGGGGCCCACGAACGCAGTATTTT. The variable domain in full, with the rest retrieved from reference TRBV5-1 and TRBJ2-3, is KAGVTQTPRYLIKTRGQQVTLSCSPISGHRSVSWYQQTPGQGLQFLFEYFSETQRNKGNFPGRFSGRQFSNSRSEMNVSTLELGDSALYLCASSFLDWGGPRTQYFGPGTRLTVL.

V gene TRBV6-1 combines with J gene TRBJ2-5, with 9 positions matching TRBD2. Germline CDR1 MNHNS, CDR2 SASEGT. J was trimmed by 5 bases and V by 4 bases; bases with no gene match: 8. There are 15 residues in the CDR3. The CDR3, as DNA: TGTGCCAGCAGTGCCTTAGCGGGGGCCCTTGAGACCCAGTACTTC. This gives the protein CASSALAGALETQYF.

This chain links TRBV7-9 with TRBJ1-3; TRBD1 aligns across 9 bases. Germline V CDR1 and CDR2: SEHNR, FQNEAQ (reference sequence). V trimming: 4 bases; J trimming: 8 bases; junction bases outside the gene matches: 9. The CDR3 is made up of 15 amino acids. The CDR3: CASSSLQGAGYTIYF. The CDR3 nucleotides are TGTGCCAGCAGCTCCTTACAGGGGGCTGGTTACACCATATATTTT.

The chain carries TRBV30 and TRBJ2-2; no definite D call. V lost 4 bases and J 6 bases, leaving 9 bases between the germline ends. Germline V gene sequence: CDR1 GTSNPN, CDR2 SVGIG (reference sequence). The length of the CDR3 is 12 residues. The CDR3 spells CAWTPWAGELFF. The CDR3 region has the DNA TGTGCCTGGACCCCCTGGGCCGGGGAGCTGTTTTTT.

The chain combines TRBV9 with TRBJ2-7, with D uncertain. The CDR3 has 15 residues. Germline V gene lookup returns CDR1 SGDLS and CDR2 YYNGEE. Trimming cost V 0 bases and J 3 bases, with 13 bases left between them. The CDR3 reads CASSVDRHPLYEQYF. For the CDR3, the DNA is TGTGCCAGCAGCGTAGACAGACACCCTCTCTACGAGCAGTACTTC.

This chain's CDR3 is CASSTRSGELFF. CDR3 sequence (DNA): TGTGCCAGCAGCACCCGATCCGGGGAGCTGTTTTTT. The rearrangement links TRBV28 to TRBJ2-2; D not certain. CDR1 is MDHEN, CDR2 SYDVKM, per germline. This CDR3 has 12 amino acids. The V gene lost 6 bases and the J gene lost 6 bases, with 8 bases spanning the gap.

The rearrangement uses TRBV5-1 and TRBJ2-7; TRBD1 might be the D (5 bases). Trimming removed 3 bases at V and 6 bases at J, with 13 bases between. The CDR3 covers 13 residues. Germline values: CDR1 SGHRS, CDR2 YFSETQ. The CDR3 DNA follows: TGCGCCAGCAGCTATGAGACAGATAGCGAGCAGTACTTC. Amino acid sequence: CASSYETDSEQYF.

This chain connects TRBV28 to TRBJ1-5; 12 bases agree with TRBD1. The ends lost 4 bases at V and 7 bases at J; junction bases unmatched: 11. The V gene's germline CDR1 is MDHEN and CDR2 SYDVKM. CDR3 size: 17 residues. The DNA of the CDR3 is TGTGCCAGCAGTTCACCCGGGACAGGGGGCGCGGGGCAGCCCCAGCATTTT. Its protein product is CASSSPGTGGAGQPQHF.

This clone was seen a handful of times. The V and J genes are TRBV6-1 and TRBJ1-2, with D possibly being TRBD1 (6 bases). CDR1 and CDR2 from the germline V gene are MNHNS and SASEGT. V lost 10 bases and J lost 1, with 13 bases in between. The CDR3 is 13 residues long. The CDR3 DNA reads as TGTGCCACCGAAAGGACAGTTAACTATGGCTACACCTTC. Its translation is CATERTVNYGYTF.

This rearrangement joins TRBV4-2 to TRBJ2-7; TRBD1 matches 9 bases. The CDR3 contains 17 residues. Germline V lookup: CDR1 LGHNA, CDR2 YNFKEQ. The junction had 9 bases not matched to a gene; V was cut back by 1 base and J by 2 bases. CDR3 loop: CASSQAGMGQGPYEQYF. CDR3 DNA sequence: TGTGCCAGCAGCCAAGCAGGTATGGGACAGGGACCCTACGAGCAGTACTTC.

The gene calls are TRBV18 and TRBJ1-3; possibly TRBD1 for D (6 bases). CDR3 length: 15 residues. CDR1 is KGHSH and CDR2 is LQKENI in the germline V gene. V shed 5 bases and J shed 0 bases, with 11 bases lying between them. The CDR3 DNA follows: TGTGCCAGCTCAATTGGACAGCCCTCTGGAAACACCATATATTTT. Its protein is CASSIGQPSGNTIYF.

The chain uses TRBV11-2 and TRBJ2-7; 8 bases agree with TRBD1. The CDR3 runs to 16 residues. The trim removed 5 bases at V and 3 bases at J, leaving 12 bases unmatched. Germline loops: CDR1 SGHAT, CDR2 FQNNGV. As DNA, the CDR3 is TGTGCCAGCAGCCTGACGAGGGACAGGCTAGGCTACGAGCAGTACTTC. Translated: CASSLTRDRLGYEQYF.